What follows are 8 T cell receptor beta chains derived from one specimen sequenced in a study of blood T cell repertoires in COVID-19. Generated by immunoSEQ multiplex PCR, the TCRdb table keeps only in-frame clones and is missing some. Of about 420,000 clones listed, about 90% are singletons. The specimen was peripheral blood. These receptor sequences come from a man aged 18-30 years with COVID-19, enrolled during active disease.

The table lists this clone with a count of one. DNA of the CDR3: TGTGCCAGCAGCTTAGCGACAAGGGGTCAGACCCAGTACTTC. It translates to CASSLATRGQTQYF. The chain carries TRBV11-1 and TRBJ2-5; the D gene is possibly TRBD1 (5 bases). The germline V and J ends were trimmed by 0 bases and 6 bases, with 11 bases remaining between them. The CDR3 consists of 14 residues. CDR1 is SGHAT and CDR2 is FQDESV in the germline V gene (reference sequence).

The genes are TRBV7-9 and TRBJ1-4; D is ambiguous. Trimming took off 1 base at V and 5 bases at J, with 5 bases between the two ends. The CDR3 totals 13 residues. Looked up from germline, CDR1 is SEHNR and CDR2 is FQNEAQ (reference sequence). The CDR3 loop is CASSLGPNEKLFF. The CDR3, as DNA: TGTGCCAGCAGCTTAGGGCCGAATGAAAAACTGTTTTTT.

This clone was detected only a few times. CDR3 nucleotides: TGTGCCAGCAGCTCCAGGGGACTAGCGATTGAGCAGTTCTTC. Translating it yields CASSSRGLAIEQFF. V and J are TRBV5-4 and TRBJ2-1; 10 bases map to TRBD2. Germline V gene lookup returns CDR1 SGHNT and CDR2 YYREEE (reference sequence). V shed 3 bases, J shed 9 bases, and the junction held 6 bases outside the gene matches. This CDR3 has 14 residues. The whole variable domain, remainder taken from reference TRBV5-4 and TRBJ2-1, is ETGVTQSPTHLIKTRGQQVTLRCSSQSGHNTVSWYQQALGQGPQFIFQYYREEENGRGNFPPRFSGLQFPNYSSELNVNALELDDSALYLCASSSRGLAIEQFFGPGTRLTVL.

This clone was seen a handful of times. The chain couples TRBV9 to TRBJ2-2; D uncertain. CDR3 length: 12 amino acids. The germline V gene encodes CDR1 SGDLS and CDR2 YYNGEE. The V end was cut by 4 bases, the J end by 7 bases, with 8 bases between. In DNA form, the CDR3 reads TGTGCCAGCAGCCCCTCGTACGGGGAGCTGTTTTTT. This encodes CASSPSYGELFF.

In this sample, this clone turned up once. V is TRBV5-6 and J is TRBJ2-1, with D possibly matching TRBD2 (6 bases). V shed 0 bases and J shed 5 bases, with 9 bases lying between them. The CDR3 has 14 amino acids. Germline V gene data show CDR1 as SGHDT and CDR2 as YYEEEE. The CDR3 here is CASSLASGDNEQFF. The CDR3 coding sequence is TGTGCCAGCAGCTTGGCCTCGGGGGACAATGAGCAGTTCTTC.

In its sample, this clone was seen once. V usage is TRBV27 and J usage is TRBJ1-2, with a weak D call TRBD1 (6 bases). Trimming left V 4 bases short and J 1 base short, with 10 bases between. CDR1 and CDR2 from the germline V gene are MNHEY and SMNVEV (reference sequence). This CDR3 is 14 amino acids long. The CDR3 loop is CASSSHRDNYGYTF. CDR3 sequence (DNA): TGTGCCAGCAGTTCACACAGGGATAACTATGGCTACACCTTC.

This chain links TRBV7-9 with TRBJ2-7, with D possibly matching TRBD2 (5 bases). The ends were cut back, 5 bases at V and 2 bases at J, with 10 bases in the middle. The CDR3 has 13 residues. The V gene's germline CDR1 is SEHNR and CDR2 FQNEAQ (reference sequence). The CDR3 DNA is TGTGCCAGCAGCGGAGGACGGGCCTACGAGCAGTACTTC. The encoded protein is CASSGGRAYEQYF.

This chain uses TRBV5-4 with TRBJ2-3, with D perhaps matching TRBD1 (6 bases). V dropped 4 bases and J dropped 0 bases, with 9 bases sitting between them. The germline V gene encodes CDR1 SGHNT and CDR2 YYREEE (reference sequence). CDR3 length: 14 amino acids. The CDR3 spells CASSPTGSTDTQYF. Here the CDR3 DNA reads TGTGCCAGCAGCCCGACAGGAAGCACAGATACGCAGTATTTT.